The 5 T cell receptor beta chains below all came from one sample that was sequenced in a study of T cell repertoires in cytomegalovirus infection. TCRdb called the reads again in MiXCR, with one record for every CDR3 protein. The sample yields approximately 990,000 distinct CDR3 sequences, approximately 31% seen once. No antigen has been identified for these receptors. The sample here was cultured CD8+ T cells from PBMCs, taken from culture after CMV antigen stimulation. These receptors were collected from a human donor in good health (CMV status not recorded). Some clones in this sample may be carry-over from other donors' samples.

This clonotype was picked up a small number of times. The chain has TRBV7-9 and TRBJ1-2; D gene uncertain. Looked up from germline, CDR1 is SEHNR and CDR2 is FQNEAQ (reference sequence). The CDR3 runs to 14 residues. The V end was cut by 1 base, the J end by 8 bases, with 14 bases between. In DNA form, the CDR3 reads TGTGCCAGCAGCTTAGTCCCGGAGACCGGGGGCTACACCTTC. Translated, it gives CASSLVPETGGYTF.

The chain links TRBV11-2 to TRBJ1-1, with D possibly TRBD1 on 6 matching bases. The ends were cut back, 5 bases at V and 6 bases at J, with 22 bases in the middle. The length of the CDR3 is 16 residues. Per the germline V gene, CDR1 is SGHAT and CDR2 is FQNNGV. CDR3 sequence reads: CASSHWTALGNAEAFF. As DNA, the CDR3 is TGTGCCAGCAGCCACTGGACAGCACTAGGAAACGCTGAAGCTTTCTTT. Full variable domain (rest looked up from reference TRBV11-2 and TRBJ1-1): EAGVAQSPRYKIIEKRQSVAFWCNPISGHATLYWYQQILGQGPKLLIQFQNNGVVDDSQLPKDRFSAERLKGVDSTLKIQPAKLEDSAVYLCASSHWTALGNAEAFFGQGTRLTVV.

Here the CDR3 reads CASSYDITGELFF. The CDR3 DNA follows: TGTGCCAGCAGTTACGACATCACCGGGGAGCTGTTTTTT. The chain links TRBV6-5 to TRBJ2-2; D unresolved. V lost 2 bases, J lost 4 bases, and 5 bases lay in between. Germline CDR1 MNHEY, CDR2 SVGAGI. The CDR3 is 13 amino acids.

This clonotype was seen a handful of times. This chain links TRBV10-3 with TRBJ2-5; 8 nucleotides agree with TRBD1. Germline trimming cut 8 bases from V and 4 bases from J; bases unmatched to any gene: 12. This CDR3 region has 15 residues. Per germline, CDR1 ENHRY and CDR2 SYGVKD. The CDR3 loop is CAIGVGRGQRETQYF. CDR3 sequence (DNA): TGTGCCATCGGAGTCGGCAGGGGGCAAAGAGAGACCCAGTACTTC.

The sample holds a few counts of this clonotype. The J gene is TRBJ2-3, the V gene TRBV19; the match to TRBD2 covers 9 bases. This CDR3 has 16 residues. Unmatched junction bases numbered 9, after V lost 6 bases and J lost 2 bases. The germline gives CDR1 LNHDA, CDR2 SQIVND (reference sequence). CDR3 sequence reads: CASSNRLAGPTDTQYF. The CDR3 bases are TGTGCCAGTAGCAATAGGCTAGCGGGGCCCACAGATACGCAGTATTTT.